The T cell receptor (beta chain) under discussion was sequenced for a study of CD8 T cells in ankylosing spondylitis. Findings and limits, study-wide: Matched synovial fluid from ankylosing spondylitis patients was reported to be enriched for disease-linked clones. Disease-linked clones were CD8+ and relatively rare in peripheral blood.

This clonotype showed up just a few times. What it recognizes is unknown. CDR3 length: 13 residues. The germline gives CDR1 GTSNPN, CDR2 SVGIG (reference sequence). Deletions cut 2 bases from V and 6 bases from J, with 10 bases between. Quantitative 5'-RACE with molecular barcodes produced the TCR beta libraries. TCRdb used MiXCR to reprocess the 5' RACE reads, holding one entry per CDR3 protein. The sample contains under 200,000 distinct CDR3 sequences, approximately 12% of which appear only once. The TCR sequence derives from a female donor with ankylosing spondylitis or in good health (not recorded which). The rearrangement links TRBV30 to TRBJ1-4, with D unclear. Sequenced: blood, either unsorted or a sorted T cell fraction (not recorded which). The CDR3 sequence: CAWSWTADEKLFF. The DNA for the CDR3 is TGTGCCTGGAGTTGGACCGCTGATGAAAAACTGTTTTTT.